This T cell receptor (beta chain) was profiled in a study of blood T cell repertoires in COVID-19. About the research overall: Acute and convalescent COVID-19 specimens originated in the United States, Italy and Spain.

Residents of 24 US areas, aged about 18 to 89 years, made up the participants. With V trimmed by 5 bases and J by 1 base, 5 bases remained unmatched. The CDR3 has 16 amino acids. Germline CDR1 reads KGHDR; CDR2 reads SFDVKD. This clone was counted only a few times. The repertoire was sequenced with immunoSEQ multiplex PCR; TCRdb's copy has only in-frame clones and lacks some. The table shows 250,000 to 300,000 clones, with 70% to 90% occurring only once. The specimen sequenced was PBMCs or T cells enriched from blood (not recorded which). The V call is TRBV24-1, the J call TRBJ2-2, with TRBD1 matching over 8 bases. This receptor was obtained from a woman between 50 and 59 years old who had recovered from COVID-19. The CDR3 sequence: CATSGWTGLNTGELFF. CDR3 sequence (DNA): TGTGCCACCAGTGGGTGGACAGGGCTGAACACCGGGGAGCTGTTTTTT.